What follows are 29 T cell receptor beta chains derived from one specimen sequenced in a study of OX40 agonist ivuxolimab in advanced cancers. Assay: immunoSEQ multiplex PCR; the TCRdb copy retains only in-frame clones and omits some. The sample records some 74,000 clones, about 90% being singletons. The material sequenced was CD4+ or CD8+ T cells sorted from blood, taken in a trial of the OX40 agonist ivuxolimab. The receptors here all came from an adult with an advanced solid tumor such as melanoma, head and neck, liver or kidney cancer.

This clone appeared a few times. The chain joins TRBV9 to TRBJ1-1, with D possibly matching TRBD1 (5 bases). The CDR3 has 15 amino acids. Trimming removed 2 bases from V and 0 bases from J, with 11 bases in between. The germline gives CDR1 SGDLS, CDR2 YYNGEE. CDR3 DNA: TGTGCCAGCAGCGTTTCCAGGGCCTTGAACACTGAAGCTTTCTTT. Translated, it gives CASSVSRALNTEAFF.

This chain connects TRBV11-2 to TRBJ2-5; D is unresolved. Per the germline V gene, CDR1 is SGHAT and CDR2 is FQNNGV. There are 11 residues in the CDR3. V dropped 5 bases and J dropped 5 bases, with 6 bases sitting between them. The CDR3 DNA follows: TGTGCCAGCAGCGTAAGGGAGACCCAGTACTTC. Translated, it gives CASSVRETQYF.

This clone has just one count. In the same sample, other DNA sequences code for this CDR3. The V and J genes are TRBV6-4 and TRBJ1-2; 10 bases are shared with TRBD1. The CDR3 is 14 residues long. Germline V gene data show CDR1 as MRHNA and CDR2 as SNTAGT. Germline trimming cut 6 bases from V and 7 bases from J; bases unmatched to any gene: 8. The CDR3 DNA is TGTGCCAGCAGCCTAGGACAGGGGGTTGGTGGCTACACCTTC. Protein: CASSLGQGVGGYTF.

This chain connects TRBV7-9 to TRBJ2-7; TRBD2 aligns across 14 bases. Per the germline V gene, CDR1 is SEHNR and CDR2 is FQNEAQ (reference sequence). After removal of 5 bases from V and 5 bases from J, the junction contained 11 bases not matched to a gene. This CDR3 contains 17 residues. Here the CDR3 reads CASSAGTSGSYWDEQYF. The DNA for the CDR3 is TGTGCCAGCAGCGCAGGGACTAGCGGGAGCTATTGGGACGAGCAGTACTTC.

The CDR3 protein is CASSKGTGNTGELFF. CDR3 coding DNA: TGTGCCAGCTCAAAGGGGACAGGGAACACCGGGGAGCTGTTTTTT. V is TRBV2 and J is TRBJ2-2; 8 bases agree with TRBD1. The CDR3 has 15 amino acids. Germline CDR1 SNHLY, CDR2 FYNNEI. The V gene end was trimmed by 8 bases and the J gene end by 1 base; junction bases not matched to a gene: 6.

The chain carries TRBV30 and TRBJ2-7; the D is unclear. Germline CDR1 and CDR2: GTSNPN and SVGIG (reference sequence). The CDR3 runs 12 residues. Trimming took off 4 bases at V and 7 bases at J, with 14 bases between the two ends. The CDR3 bases are TGTGCCTGGACACCCTCTGTACAGGAGCAGTACTTC. Residues: CAWTPSVQEQYF.

The gene calls are TRBV5-4 and TRBJ1-2; D gene ambiguous. Germline V gives CDR1 SGHNT, CDR2 YYREEE (reference sequence). The CDR3 loop spans 12 amino acids. V gave up 0 bases and J gave up 7 bases, with 7 bases separating them. As DNA, the CDR3 is TGTGCCAGCAGCTTGGCTGTGGGTGGCTACACCTTC. Its translation is CASSLAVGGYTF.

In this sample, this clone turned up a few times. The rearrangement links TRBV29-1 to TRBJ1-1; TRBD1 matches 7 bases. The CDR3 has 13 amino acids. Trimming took 6 bases from V and 4 from J; bases not matched to a gene: 8. CDR1 is SQVTM, CDR2 ANQGSEA, per germline. CDR3 protein: CSVRTGGLTEAFF. For the CDR3, the DNA is TGCAGCGTAAGGACAGGTGGTCTCACTGAAGCTTTCTTT.

This chain uses TRBV27 with TRBJ1-1; no reliable D call. Germline V lookup: CDR1 MNHEY, CDR2 SMNVEV (reference sequence). V lost 4 bases and J 4 bases, leaving 13 bases between the germline ends. The CDR3 totals 14 residues. The CDR3 DNA sequence: TGTGCCAGCAGTTCCCGGACTCGGGTCACTGAAGCTTTCTTT. It yields the protein CASSSRTRVTEAFF.

In this sample, this clone turned up once. The chain has TRBV6-1 and TRBJ1-5; 8 bases map to TRBD1. CDR3 length equals 15 residues. The germline gives CDR1 MNHNS, CDR2 SASEGT. V was pared by 2 bases and J by 4 bases, with 4 bases of the junction left unmatched. CDR3 DNA sequence: TGTGCCAGCAGTGAATGGCAGGGGGCTAATCAGCCCCAGCATTTT. It is translated as CASSEWQGANQPQHF.

The rearrangement links TRBV10-3 to TRBJ2-3; D ambiguous. This CDR3 region has 14 residues. Germline lookup yields CDR1 ENHRY and CDR2 SYGVKD. V was cut by 0 bases and J by 0 bases, with 4 bases left in between. CDR3 in amino acids: CAISESGSTDTQYF. The CDR3 region has the DNA TGTGCCATCAGTGAGTCGGGGAGCACAGATACGCAGTATTTT.

This sequence joins TRBV28 and TRBJ1-6, with unresolved D. The CDR3 runs to 13 residues. The germline CDR1 and CDR2 sequences are MDHEN and SYDVKM. Trimming left V 3 bases short and J 12 bases short, with 12 bases between. The CDR3 bases are TGTGCCAGCAGTTTTGGGGATATAGTACCCCTCCACTTT. Encoded protein: CASSFGDIVPLHF. Combining the CDR3 with reference TRBV28 and TRBJ1-6 gives the whole variable domain DVKVTQSSRYLVKRTGEKVFLECVQDMDHENMFWYRQDPGLGLRLIYFSYDVKMKEKGDIPEGYSVSREKKERFSLILESASTNQTSMYLCASSFGDIVPLHFGNGTRLTVT.

The J gene is TRBJ1-4, the V gene TRBV30; TRBD1 might be the D (5 bases). The V end lost 2 bases, the J end lost 8 bases, and 9 bases lay between the germline ends. Per germline, CDR1 GTSNPN and CDR2 SVGIG (reference sequence). CDR3 size: 12 residues. This CDR3 reads CAWSLGGEKLFF. The CDR3 DNA sequence: TGTGCCTGGAGTCTCGGGGGGGAAAAACTGTTTTTT.

This clone was recorded once. V and J are TRBV28 and TRBJ2-7; weak D call: TRBD2 (5 bases). V lost 7 bases and J lost 3, with 7 bases in between. The CDR3 runs 11 residues. The germline CDR1 and CDR2 sequences are MDHEN and SYDVKM. This chain's CDR3 is CASIGDYEQYF. In DNA, the CDR3 is TGTGCCAGCATCGGGGACTACGAGCAGTACTTC.

CDR3 region: CASSQISGNTIYF. The CDR3 DNA is TGTGCCAGCAGCCAAATCTCTGGAAACACCATATATTTT. The V call is TRBV27, the J call TRBJ1-3; no definite D call. The CDR3 totals 13 residues. Trimming shortened V by 6 bases and J by 0 bases, and 6 bases separated the two germline ends. Germline lookup yields CDR1 MNHEY and CDR2 SMNVEV (reference sequence).

The CDR3 loop reads CASSLGTSGIGEQYF. CDR3 nucleotide sequence: TGTGCCAGCAGCCTCGGGACTAGCGGGATCGGCGAGCAGTACTTC. V is TRBV9 and J is TRBJ2-7; 13 bases are shared with TRBD2. This CDR3 comprises 15 residues. V dropped 4 bases and J dropped 6; count of bases not matched to a gene: 7. Germline V lookup: CDR1 SGDLS, CDR2 YYNGEE.

J is TRBJ1-1 and V is TRBV6-1; 7 nucleotides agree with TRBD1. The CDR3 covers 15 residues. CDR1 is MNHNS and CDR2 is SASEGT in the germline V gene. V dropped 7 bases and J dropped 3; count of bases not matched to a gene: 11. In DNA, the CDR3 is TGTGCCAGCAACCGACAGGGCTCGGTTCACACTGAAGCTTTCTTT. Translation: CASNRQGSVHTEAFF.

This chain connects TRBV9 to TRBJ1-5; no clear D gene. The V and J ends lost 0 bases and 6 bases respectively, with 7 bases between them. Germline CDR1 SGDLS, CDR2 YYNGEE. This CDR3 is 13 amino acids long. The CDR3 spells CASSVGVSQPQHF. The CDR3, as DNA: TGTGCCAGCAGCGTAGGGGTTAGTCAGCCCCAGCATTTT.

V is TRBV19 and J is TRBJ2-3; the match to TRBD1 covers 10 bases. The germline V gene has CDR1 LNHDA and CDR2 SQIVND (reference sequence). This CDR3 has 15 residues. Trimming cost V 2 bases and J 4 bases; bases outside gene matches: 3. The CDR3 nucleotides read TGTGCCAGTAGTATATCCGGGACAGGGGCAGATACGCAGTATTTT. Translated: CASSISGTGADTQYF.

This sequence joins TRBV11-2 and TRBJ2-1; a weak D match, TRBD1 (6 bases). Looked up from germline, CDR1 is SGHAT and CDR2 is FQNNGV. The CDR3 runs to 15 residues. Deletions cut 4 bases from V and 0 bases from J, with 10 bases between. The CDR3 nucleotides read TGTGCCAGCAGCTCCGGACAGCGCTCCTACAATGAGCAGTTCTTC. As protein: CASSSGQRSYNEQFF. The full variable domain, rest sourced from reference TRBV11-2 and TRBJ2-1, is EAGVAQSPRYKIIEKRQSVAFWCNPISGHATLYWYQQILGQGPKLLIQFQNNGVVDDSQLPKDRFSAERLKGVDSTLKIQPAKLEDSAVYLCASSSGQRSYNEQFFGPGTRLTVL.

V gene TRBV5-1 combines with J gene TRBJ1-2; D ambiguous. This CDR3 is built from 13 residues. Trimming stripped 0 bases from V and 8 bases from J, with 11 bases between. Looked up from germline, CDR1 is SGHRS and CDR2 is YFSETQ. The CDR3 nucleotides read TGCGCCAGCAGCTTGGACGGCAGTACGGGCTACACCTTC. Translated: CASSLDGSTGYTF.

CDR3 loop: CASSRMGGETQYF. The CDR3, as DNA: TGTGCCAGCAGTCGGATGGGTGGGGAGACCCAGTACTTC. The chain employs TRBV6-4 and TRBJ2-5; D is uncertain. Germline V gene sequence: CDR1 MRHNA, CDR2 SNTAGT. V lost 5 bases, J lost 5 bases, and 12 bases lay in between. The CDR3 has 13 residues.

The chain is built from TRBV27 and TRBJ2-3; tentative D call: TRBD1 (6 bases). This CDR3 contains 16 residues. Germline V CDR1 and CDR2: MNHEY, SMNVEV (reference sequence). Trimming shortened V by 4 bases and J by 3 bases, and 17 bases separated the two germline ends. This CDR3 is CASSSYRAIVTDTQYF. CDR3 sequence (DNA): TGTGCCAGCAGTTCCTACAGGGCCATCGTGACAGATACGCAGTATTTT.

This clone has a handful of counts. V gene TRBV28 combines with J gene TRBJ2-4; possibly TRBD1 or TRBD2 for D (5 bases each). Germline CDR1 MDHEN, CDR2 SYDVKM. This CDR3 has 16 residues. With 5 bases removed from V and 6 bases from J, the gap between germline ends came to 20 bases. CDR3 coding DNA: TGTGCCAGCAGTCCACCCACAGGAAAAGGAGGAAACATTCAGTACTTC. This gives the protein CASSPPTGKGGNIQYF.

The J gene is TRBJ2-1, the V gene TRBV27; 8 bases are a match to TRBD2. This CDR3 is 19 amino acids long. Per germline, CDR1 MNHEY and CDR2 SMNVEV (reference sequence). J was trimmed by 2 bases and V by 4 bases; bases with no gene match: 16. The CDR3 coding sequence is TGTGCCAGCAGTTCGCCCCAGGGACTAGGGGGAATAGCCTACAATGAGCAGTTCTTC. Amino acid sequence: CASSSPQGLGGIAYNEQFF.

The chain has TRBV11-3 and TRBJ2-2; D may correspond to TRBD1 or TRBD2 (5 bases each). Deletions cut 5 bases from V and 2 bases from J, with 21 bases between. The CDR3 runs 18 residues. Germline CDR1 SGHNT, CDR2 YENEEA. Here the CDR3 DNA reads TGTGCCAGCAGCATGGGACGGTGGGATACTCCAAACACCGGGGAGCTGTTTTTT. It yields the protein CASSMGRWDTPNTGELFF.

The chain employs TRBV11-3 and TRBJ2-2; 10 nucleotides match TRBD2. CDR1 and CDR2 from the germline V gene are SGHNT and YENEEA. The CDR3 length is 17 residues. The J segment lost 4 bases and the V segment lost 1 base, leaving 6 bases of the junction unmatched. For the CDR3, the DNA is TGTGCCAGCAGCTTAGGAGTAGCGGGAGGAGGCACCGGGGAGCTGTTTTTT. This gives the protein CASSLGVAGGGTGELFF. Combining the CDR3 with reference TRBV11-3 and TRBJ2-2 gives the whole variable domain EAGVVQSPRYKIIEKKQPVAFWCNPISGHNTLYWYLQNLGQGPELLIRYENEEAVDDSQLPKDRFSAERLKGVDSTLKIQPAELGDSAVYLCASSLGVAGGGTGELFFGEGSRLTVL.

The chain uses TRBV4-1 and TRBJ2-3; weak D call: TRBD1 (6 bases). V gave up 2 bases and J gave up 0 bases, with 12 bases separating them. This CDR3 has 16 amino acids. Germline CDR1 MGHRA, CDR2 YSYEKL. In DNA, the CDR3 is TGCGCCAGCAGCCAACGGGCGACAGGTAGCACAGATACGCAGTATTTT. Translated, it gives CASSQRATGSTDTQYF.

The gene calls are TRBV9 and TRBJ2-1, with D possibly TRBD1 on 5 matching bases. The germline V gene encodes CDR1 SGDLS and CDR2 YYNGEE. The germline V and J ends were trimmed by 0 bases and 0 bases, with 7 bases remaining between them. The CDR3 runs 15 residues. The CDR3 spells CASSVDDSSYNEQFF. The CDR3 DNA is TGTGCCAGCAGCGTAGATGACAGCTCCTACAATGAGCAGTTCTTC.